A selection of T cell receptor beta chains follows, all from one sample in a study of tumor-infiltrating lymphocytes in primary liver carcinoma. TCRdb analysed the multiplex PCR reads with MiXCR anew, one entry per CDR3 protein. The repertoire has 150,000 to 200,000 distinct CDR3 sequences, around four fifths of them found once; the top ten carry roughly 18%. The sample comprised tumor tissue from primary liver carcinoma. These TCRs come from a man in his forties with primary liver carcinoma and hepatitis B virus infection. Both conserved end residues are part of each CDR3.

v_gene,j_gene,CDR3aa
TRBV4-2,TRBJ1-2,CACSPRGDLNNGYTF
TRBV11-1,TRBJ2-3,CASSSGGSSVVTRTDTQYF
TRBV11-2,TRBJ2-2,CASSLRTATNNGELFF
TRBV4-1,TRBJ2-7,CAGSQVGPNSYEQYF
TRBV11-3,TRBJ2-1,CASNLSIAGGRSGQFF
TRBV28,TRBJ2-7,CASIPGLSYEQYF
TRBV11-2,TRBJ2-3,CASSRRNTGNTDTQYF
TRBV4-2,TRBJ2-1,CASSPDLTGPYNEQFF
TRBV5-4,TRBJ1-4,CAISPGDGTNEKLFF
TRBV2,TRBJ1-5,CANSTGGNQPQHF
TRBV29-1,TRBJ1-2,CSVGQGWGTVYGYTF
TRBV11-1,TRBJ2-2,CARNYWDTGELFF
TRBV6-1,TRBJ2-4,CASSDGTGSGIQYF
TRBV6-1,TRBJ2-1,CANREGTGESNEQFF
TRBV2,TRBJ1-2,CTNIGGFNYGYTF
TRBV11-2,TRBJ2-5,CASNFGSLLAGGRGETQYF
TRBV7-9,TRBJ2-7,CASSRGGSSGYEQYF
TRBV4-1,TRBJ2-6,CASNQARTGRSEANVLTF
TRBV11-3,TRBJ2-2,CATSLNANTGDLFF
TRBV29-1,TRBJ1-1,CSVATGWGMNSEPFF
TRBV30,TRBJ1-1,CAWSADRRTEDLF
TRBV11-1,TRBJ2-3,CASSSTRESTHTQYF